This T cell receptor beta chain was documented in a study of cytomegalovirus exposure and HLA in healthy donors (dated by TCRdb to 2017 to 2019). Background for the entire study: An earlier analysis of 550 to 700 of the donors reported roughly 270 Gb of sequence data and 117 million unique TCR beta sequences from 150 million to 200 million T cells. An early release covering roughly 580 HLA-typed donors comprised approximately 300 gigabases of sequencing data and approximately 80 million unique TCR sequences. Of the roughly 390 genotyped donors, about 80% fell in the genetic ancestry cluster associated with self-reported Caucasian donors. The study was designed to test whether signatures of past pathogen exposure could be identified by cataloging public T cell receptors. The study profiled the T cell repertoires of fewer than 850 subjects by immunosequencing and related them to cytomegalovirus serostatus. A separate validation cohort of about 110 different subjects was used in addition to the roughly 670-subject first cohort. To predict cytomegalovirus infection status, the study combined high-throughput TCR immunosequencing, statistical association of individual TCRs with disease status, and machine learning. A later analysis re-analyzed previously published TCR beta repertoires from about 600 donors and added high-resolution HLA genotyping to study TCR occurrence patterns. Rather than drawing on any new phenotypic data, the later analysis identified candidate immune exposures from TCR beta sequences and the way those sequences occurred across donors. An earlier analysis of more than 450 of the donors used high-throughput TCR beta sequencing to judge whether each TCR beta V gene segment behaved as functional or pseudogenic. Donor age, sex, ethnicity and CMV serostatus were compiled alongside the repertoire data. Genome-wide SNP genotypes for about 65% of the 666 donors were used in a later genetic analysis, which treated that subset as a discovery cohort. Every discovery cohort repertoire had been produced on one sequencing platform. Class I and class II HLA loci were covered by the typing at four-digit resolution. Typing coverage differed by locus: A, B, C, DRB1 and DQB1 were typed in about 629-640 donors, DQA1 in about 550, DPA1 in 600 to 610, and DPB1 in just under 480. A few DR-DQ haplotypes were treated as single units for association and clustering because of strong linkage in the cohort. Among about 400 genotyped donors of the cohort, an average of around 240,000 unique TCR beta nucleotide sequences was sequenced per donor, of which 15% to 20% were non-productive. Findings and caveats that apply to the study as a whole: The classifier was reported to diagnose cytomegalovirus status with high specificity and sensitivity in both the original and validation cohorts. Three of the identified cytomegalovirus-associated TCR beta chains were confirmed in vitro to be specific for cytomegalovirus antigens. Presence/absence analyses assumed roughly uniform sequencing depth across donors, an assumption that may not hold. The earlier analysis of about 600 of the donors excluded roughly 17 rarely observed V segments, including chromosome 9 orphons, because counts were too low. In a later analysis, several top co-occurrence clusters were reported to appear linked to parvovirus B19, influenza, CMV and Epstein-Barr virus. In a later analysis, TCR association rates were found to vary across HLA loci, with the most associated TCRs seen for DRB1 alleles and the fewest for HLA-C alleles. A later analysis found that HLA-associated TCR beta chains were more clonally expanded and had lower generation probabilities than equally common non-associated chains. A cluster of highly shared sequence variants was judged likely to be a technical artifact of the sequencing pipeline. Some IMGT-functional V segments, including TRBV6-2 and TRBV6-3, could not be told apart with the 87-base-pair reads, so those segments were excluded. The study gave a list of 150 to 200 TCR beta chains associated with cytomegalovirus. At a false discovery rate of 0.05, a later analysis linked 15,000 to 20,000 TCR beta sequences to specific HLA alleles. According to a later analysis, most CMV-associated TCR beta chains appeared to be HLA-restricted, and the HLA associations seemed to be driven largely by CMV exposure. HLA typing was unavailable for some donors at each locus, so association tests used only the typed subset. A further reported finding was that TCR beta sequences accurately predicted the HLA-A and HLA-B alleles for most subjects in the first cohort. Correlated functional status among segregating V segments might reflect linkage disequilibrium, but an unknown experimental factor could not be ruled out. The authors suggested that the approach could potentially be generalized to other disease states and immunological phenotypes. Only TCR beta chains were sequenced in this cohort, and the absence of alpha or paired-chain data limited detectable features. Compared with the 666-donor mean, donors in an Asian-associated ancestry cluster had fewer N-insertions in productive TCRs, according to a later genetic analysis. In an earlier analysis of around 600 of the donors, most TCR beta V segments were observed in productive rearrangements about 90% or about 30% of the time, broadly matching IMGT annotations. When HLA alleles, especially DR and DQ, strongly co-occurred, TCR associations were difficult to assign to individual alleles. A later genetic analysis associated a missense DCLRE1C variant with V-gene and J-gene trimming of TCR beta chains, and an independent cohort replicated the association. Most TCR sequences were observed very rarely across donors, whereas some public TCRs were present in many individuals. The only immune exposure information available for the cohort was CMV serostatus.

Receptors were amplified or captured by the immunoSEQ multiplex PCR assay. The multiplex PCR relied on a mix of 60 forward primers for TCR Vbeta segments and 13 reverse primers for TCR Jbeta segments. The CDR3 region of rearranged TCR beta genes was amplified from genomic DNA with a multiplex PCR assay. The amplified TCR beta libraries were sequenced on the Illumina HiSeq System as 87-base-pair reads. In the source study's methods: A later analysis tallied some 79 million unique TCR beta chains across the 700 or so repertoires, and about 10 million of those chains were shared by two or more donors. Raw reads were error-corrected and collapsed into unique sequences by a nearest-neighbor algorithm in which closely related sequences were merged to remove PCR and sequencing errors. V, D and J gene segments were assigned by aligning CDR3 sequences to IMGT reference sequences. For a sequence to be retained, at least a six-nucleotide match to both a V gene segment and a J gene segment was required. Rearrangements were classified as productive when the CDR3 lacked stop codons and remained in frame with V and J, and all other rearrangements were classified as non-productive. CDR3 was defined according to IMGT convention as the region running from the second conserved V-encoded cysteine to the conserved J-encoded phenylalanine. The earlier analysis of 500 to 750 of the donors excluded any sequence lacking an unambiguous match to a single V gene segment. An earlier analysis of over 450 of the donors classified V segments as functional when productive rearrangements were above 56.7% and as segregating when the standard deviation between donors was above 5%. A statistical classification framework was developed to diagnose cytomegalovirus status using the catalog of TCR beta chain sequences. In a later analysis, V and J genes were assigned by comparing TCR nucleotide sequences against IMGT/GENE-DB human TR gene sequences. A later analysis assigned CDR3 sequences and most-parsimonious VDJ recombination scenarios with the TCRdist pipeline. In a later analysis, each TCR beta chain was defined by its CDR3 amino acid sequence together with its V-gene family, and reads without a unique V-gene family were excluded. As a way to deal with suspected cross-contamination and a sequencing artifact, a later analysis dropped roughly 600 nucleotide sequences that were highly shared and had low generation probability. In a later analysis, a clonal expansion index was calculated for each public chain from normalized within-repertoire ranks of inferred template counts. A later analysis computed generation probabilities with a VDJ recombination model fitted to out-of-frame rearrangements, and checked the results against IGoR. A later analysis scored TCR-TCR, TCR-HLA and TCR-CMV co-occurrence with hypergeometric tests, applying a repertoire-size bias correction to TCR pairs. In a later analysis, false discovery rates were estimated by permuting HLA or CMV assignments 20 times. In a later analysis, co-occurring TCRs were grouped using DBSCAN, and TCRdist sequence similarity was added for clustering within HLA-allele-positive subsets. Co-occurrence clustering excluded repertoires with fewer than 30,000 or more than 120,000 public chains, plus five with anomalous nucleotide sharing. Entries here come from immuneACCESS through TCRdb and include only in-frame sequences with V and J called. Some clones fail to appear in such tables; in the studies checked, an unresolved V gene covers under half of the shortfall, and the cause of the remainder is unknown. D and trimming come from the DNA, and the V and J calls and clone size come from that table. The table held for this sample gives roughly 90,000 clones. 15% to 19% of the sample comes from the top ten.

CDR1 and CDR2 (SGHRS, YFSETQ) derive from the germline V gene. From the cysteine up to the phenylalanine, the CDR3 has a length of 16 residues. The only DNA kept is the CDR3, 48 bases in frame from the first base. Compared with germline, V lacks 0 bases and J lacks 0 bases; bases without a gene match: 5. The cohort consisted of 666 healthy bone marrow donors. All cohort members were sampled while nominally healthy, although unrecorded immune exposures were likely present. The donor was CMV seropositive and was included in the group of about 290 seropositive cohort members. A peripheral blood sample was collected from each donor, and TCR beta sequencing was performed on peripheral blood mononuclear cells. The Qiagen DNeasy Blood Extraction Kit was used to extract genomic DNA from the blood cell samples. For this clone: Its antigen is not yet known.

In this chain, TRBV5-1 is recombined with TRBJ1-1, and 7 junctional nucleotides match TRBD1. This TCR was sampled from a man in his fifties or sixties in good health and CMV-seropositive. Sequenced: PBMCs. The nucleotides are TGCGCCAGCAGCTTGGGCAGGGGGTATATGAACACTGAAGCTTTCTTT. Its product reads: CASSLGRGYMNTEAFF.